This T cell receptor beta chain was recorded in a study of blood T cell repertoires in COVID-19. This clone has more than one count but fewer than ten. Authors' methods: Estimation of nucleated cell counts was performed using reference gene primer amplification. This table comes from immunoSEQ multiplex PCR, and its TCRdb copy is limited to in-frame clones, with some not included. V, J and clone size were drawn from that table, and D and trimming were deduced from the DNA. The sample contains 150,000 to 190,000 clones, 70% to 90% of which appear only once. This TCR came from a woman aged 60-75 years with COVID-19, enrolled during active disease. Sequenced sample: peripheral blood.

CDR3 residues: CASSHRDRGEEQYV. The CDR3 DNA reads TGTGCCAGCAGCCACCGGGACAGGGGAGAAGAGCAGTACGTC. The chain recombines TRBV7-8 with TRBJ2-7, with 10 bases matching TRBD1. CDR1 is SGHVS, CDR2 FQNEAQ, per germline. This CDR3 is 14 amino acids long. With 5 bases clipped from V and 7 bases from J, the junction kept 8 bases outside the gene matches.